These T cell receptor beta chains were read from a single sample in a study of T-cell reconstitution after alpha-beta-depleted transplantation in children. MiXCR, run by TCRdb on the PCR reads, gives a single entry per CDR3 protein. The data hold about 500,000 distinct CDR3 sequences, with about 31% observed a single time. This specimen was PBMCs from the stem cell graft donor, taken from the stem cell graft. The receptors shown here come from a human donor who donated a stem cell graft to a child with aplastic anemia. Both conserved end residues are part of each CDR3. Fields, in order: V gene, D gene, clone size, J gene, CDR3 protein, CDR3 DNA. D genes are given only for firm matches. Some rows have no size entry. The others give once, few or many, or a class for an expanded clone.

TRBV7-2,NA,many,TRBJ1-1,CASSLGPGGRGTEAFF,TGTGCCAGCAGCTTAGGACCGGGGGGTCGTGGTACTGAAGCTTTCTTT
TRBV7-2,NA,few,TRBJ1-3,CASSYAQGGNTIYF,TGTGCCAGCAGCTATGCACAGGGTGGAAACACCATATATTTT
TRBV20-1,NA,NA,TRBJ1-2,CSASPNRASYGYTF,TGCAGTGCTAGCCCCAACAGGGCATCCTATGGCTACACCTTC
TRBV20-1,TRBD1,few,TRBJ1-5,CSAKGTGNQPQHF,TGCAGTGCTAAAGGGACAGGAAATCAGCCCCAGCATTTT
TRBV5-1,NA,few,TRBJ2-5,CASRLEQETQYF,TGCGCCAGCCGACTGGAGCAAGAGACCCAGTACTTC
TRBV20-1,TRBD1,NA,TRBJ1-2,CSASSTGQLNYGYTF,TGCAGTGCTTCTTCAACGGGACAGCTTAACTATGGCTACACCTTC
TRBV27,TRBD2,NA,TRBJ2-6,CASSLGSGRLGANVLTF,TGTGCCAGCAGTTTGGGTAGCGGGAGGTTAGGGGCCAACGTCCTGACTTTC
TRBV20-1,NA,NA,TRBJ1-1,CSARVPLPLSWTEAFF,TGCAGTGCTAGAGTTCCCCTCCCCCTCAGTTGGACTGAAGCTTTCTTT
TRBV7-9,TRBD2,NA,TRBJ2-3,CASSFPSTSGRLGTQYF,TGTGCCAGCAGCTTCCCTTCGACTAGCGGGAGGCTGGGTACGCAGTATTTT
TRBV6-5,NA,few,TRBJ1-2,CASSYGWGRAEQNYGYTF,TGTGCCAGCAGTTACGGCTGGGGCAGGGCGGAACAGAACTATGGCTACACCTTC
TRBV6-1,NA,NA,TRBJ2-5,CASENPSPAGLGETQYF,TGTGCCAGCGAAAACCCGTCCCCCGCAGGTCTTGGGGAGACCCAGTACTTC
TRBV12-3/TRBV12-4,NA,NA,TRBJ2-3,CASTRGADTQYF,TGTGCCAGCACCCGAGGGGCAGATACGCAGTATTTT
TRBV30,TRBD2,NA,TRBJ2-1,CAWRGAGVGEQFF,TGTGCCTGGAGAGGGGCGGGAGTAGGGGAGCAGTTCTTC
TRBV19,TRBD1,few,TRBJ2-3,CASSRDRGDVADTQYF,TGTGCCAGTAGTCGGGACAGGGGAGATGTGGCAGATACGCAGTATTTT
TRBV15,NA,NA,TRBJ2-6,CATSRFAGALFSGANVLTF,TGTGCCACCAGCAGATTCGCGGGGGCCCTTTTCTCTGGGGCCAACGTCCTGACTTTC
TRBV6-2/TRBV6-3,NA,NA,TRBJ2-5,CASIRERSETQYF,TGTGCCAGCATCCGCGAGAGAAGCGAGACCCAGTACTTC
TRBV7-2,NA,NA,TRBJ2-5,CASSPYREETQYF,TGTGCCAGCAGCCCATACAGGGAAGAGACCCAGTACTTC
TRBV19,NA,NA,TRBJ1-1,CASSIFTRNTEAFF,TGTGCCAGTAGTATCTTTACCAGGAACACTGAAGCTTTCTTT
TRBV28,TRBD2,NA,TRBJ2-3,CASNGAGGTDTQYF,TGTGCCAGCAACGGAGCGGGAGGCACAGATACGCAGTATTTT
TRBV5-1,NA,NA,TRBJ1-3,CATQMDGSSGNTIYF,TGCGCCACCCAGATGGACGGGAGCTCTGGAAACACCATATATTTT
TRBV7-2,NA,NA,TRBJ2-1,CASSLVQYGSGQSEQFF,TGTGCCAGCAGCTTAGTTCAGTACGGGAGCGGCCAGAGTGAGCAGTTCTTC
TRBV20-1,NA,few,TRBJ2-2,CSARVPGDTGELFF,TGCAGTGCTAGAGTACCCGGGGACACCGGGGAGCTGTTTTTT
TRBV18,NA,NA,TRBJ2-2,CASSPFQGIGGELFF,TGTGCCAGCTCACCATTTCAGGGAATCGGCGGGGAGCTGTTTTTT
TRBV7-9,TRBD2,NA,TRBJ2-1,CASSSRDYPLFF,TGTGCCAGCAGCTCCCGGGACTACCCCCTGTTCTTC
TRBV7-6,TRBD1,NA,TRBJ1-2,CASSQPTSGTASGYTF,TGTGCCAGCAGCCAACCGACCTCCGGGACAGCAAGCGGCTACACCTTC
TRBV24-1,NA,few,TRBJ2-1,CATGAGAVGAYNEQFF,TGTGCCACCGGCGCTGGAGCGGTGGGGGCCTACAATGAGCAGTTCTTC
TRBV6-2/TRBV6-3,TRBD2,NA,TRBJ2-7,CASRFRDYLGEQYF,TGTGCCAGCAGGTTCCGGGACTACCTGGGAGAGCAGTACTTC
TRBV5-4,NA,few,TRBJ2-2,CASSPARTSGELFF,TGTGCCAGCAGCCCGGCTAGGACGTCGGGGGAGCTGTTTTTT
TRBV2,NA,NA,TRBJ2-7,CASSEGSGEGSYEQYF,TGTGCCAGCAGTGAAGGTTCAGGGGAGGGCTCCTACGAGCAGTACTTC
TRBV5-8,NA,NA,TRBJ1-2,CASSLGQAVHGYTF,TGTGCCAGCAGCTTGGGGCAGGCTGTGCATGGCTACACCTTC
TRBV5-4,TRBD1,NA,TRBJ1-4,CASTVAGTDNEKLFF,TGTGCCAGCACCGTGGCCGGGACAGATAATGAAAAACTGTTTTTT
TRBV10-3,NA,NA,TRBJ2-5,CAISYRDQETQYF,TGTGCCATCAGTTACAGGGACCAAGAGACCCAGTACTTC
TRBV6-2/TRBV6-3,NA,few,TRBJ1-1,CASSYLGITEAFF,TGTGCCAGCAGTTACCTCGGTATCACTGAAGCTTTCTTT
TRBV7-2,TRBD2,few,TRBJ2-5,CASSSGTSGRYQETQYF,TGTGCCAGCAGCTCCGGGACTAGCGGGAGGTACCAAGAGACCCAGTACTTC
TRBV5-1,NA,few,TRBJ2-1,CASSWGSVGYNEQFF,TGCGCCAGCAGCTGGGGGTCGGTGGGTTACAATGAGCAGTTCTTC
TRBV12-3/TRBV12-4,NA,few,TRBJ2-2,CASSLVSGYTGELFF,TGTGCCAGCAGTTTGGTTAGCGGCTACACCGGGGAGCTGTTTTTT
TRBV14,NA,NA,TRBJ2-3,CASSQPGQGWADTQYF,TGTGCCAGCAGCCAACCGGGCCAGGGGTGGGCAGATACGCAGTATTTT
TRBV20-1,NA,NA,TRBJ2-5,CSASLVETQYF,TGCAGTGCTAGTTTGGTAGAGACCCAGTACTTC
TRBV10-3,NA,few,TRBJ1-5,CAISESSSEPQHF,TGTGCCATCAGTGAGTCGTCGTCTGAACCCCAGCATTTT
TRBV6-2/TRBV6-3,NA,NA,TRBJ1-1,CASSPTPGAGTEAFF,TGTGCCAGCAGTCCCACTCCGGGGGCGGGTACTGAAGCTTTCTTT